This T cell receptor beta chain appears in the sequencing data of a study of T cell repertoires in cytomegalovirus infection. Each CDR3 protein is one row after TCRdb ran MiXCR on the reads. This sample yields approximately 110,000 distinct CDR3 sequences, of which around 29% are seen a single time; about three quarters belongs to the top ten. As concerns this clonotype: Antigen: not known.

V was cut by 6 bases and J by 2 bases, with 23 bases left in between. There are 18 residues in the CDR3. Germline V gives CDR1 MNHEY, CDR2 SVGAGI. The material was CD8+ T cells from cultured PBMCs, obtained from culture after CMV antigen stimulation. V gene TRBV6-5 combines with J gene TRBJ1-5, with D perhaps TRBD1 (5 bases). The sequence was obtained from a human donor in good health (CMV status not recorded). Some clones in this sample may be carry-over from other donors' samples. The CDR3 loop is CASRRYSQGYYGNQPQHF. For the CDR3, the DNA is TGTGCCAGCAGGCGTTACTCTCAGGGTTATTACGGCAATCAGCCCCAGCATTTT.